This entry lists 7 T cell receptor beta chains sequenced from one sample in a study of shared clonotypes between healthy human individuals. Profiling relied on immunoSEQ multiplex PCR, and the TCRdb table lists in-frame clones only, not all of them. The sample consists of about 1.5 million clones, approximately 97% of them appearing once. The sample taken for sequencing was naive CD4+ T cells sorted from blood. The subset is: CD45RA+ positively selected. These receptors were taken from a man in his thirties or forties in good health.

The rearrangement links TRBV6-5 to TRBJ1-2, with TRBD1 as a possible D gene (6 bases). V lost 6 bases and J lost 2, with 10 bases in between. The V gene's germline CDR1 is MNHEY and CDR2 SVGAGI. The CDR3 is made up of 13 amino acids. The DNA for the CDR3 is TGTGCCAGCAGCCGCGGACAGAACTATGGCTACACCTTC. It specifies CASSRGQNYGYTF.

The chain has TRBV29-1 and TRBJ2-7, with TRBD2 matching over 10 bases. The germline V gene encodes CDR1 SQVTM and CDR2 ANQGSEA. The CDR3 is made up of 17 amino acids. V lost 2 bases, J lost 1 base, and 11 bases stayed unmatched. The chain's CDR3 is CSVEKLEETSGSYEQYF. The CDR3 coding sequence is TGCAGCGTTGAAAAGCTCGAGGAGACTAGCGGGTCCTACGAGCAGTACTTC.

This chain joins TRBV5-1 and TRBJ2-7; D is uncertain. V was trimmed by 0 bases and J by 3 bases, leaving 10 bases between them. CDR3 length equals 14 residues. CDR1 and CDR2 from the germline V gene are SGHRS and YFSETQ. The CDR3 sequence is CASSLGTVGYEQYF. In DNA form, the CDR3 reads TGCGCCAGCAGCTTGGGAACTGTTGGCTACGAGCAGTACTTC.

The chain has TRBV7-2 and TRBJ2-3; D ambiguous. There are 13 residues in the CDR3. Germline-derived CDR1 and CDR2 are SGHTA and FQGNSA. Trimming removed 1 base at V and 5 bases at J, with 7 bases between. In DNA, the CDR3 is TGTGCCAGCAGCTTAGTTATCCGAGATACGCAGTATTTT. This encodes CASSLVIRDTQYF.

The gene calls are TRBV7-6 and TRBJ2-3; a weak D match, TRBD2 (6 bases). The ends were cut back, 4 bases at V and 4 bases at J, with 15 bases in the middle. In germline, CDR1 is SGHVS, CDR2 FNYEAQ. The CDR3 runs 15 residues. The CDR3 DNA follows: TGTGCCAGCAGCTCAGACGGGGGATCTGCAGATACGCAGTATTTT. It encodes CASSSDGGSADTQYF. Combining the CDR3 with reference TRBV7-6 and TRBJ2-3 gives the whole variable domain GAGVSQSPRYKVTKRGQDVALRCDPISGHVSLYWYRQALGQGPEFLTYFNYEAQQDKSGLPNDRFSAERPEGSISTLTIQRTEQRDSAMYRCASSSDGGSADTQYFGPGTRLTVL.

The chain has TRBV18 and TRBJ2-1, with 7 nucleotides matching TRBD2. Germline V gene data show CDR1 as KGHSH and CDR2 as LQKENI. The CDR3 spans 15 residues. V lost 2 bases to trimming and J lost 5 bases; unmatched junction nucleotides: 6. CDR3 coding DNA: TGTGCCAGCTCACCATCCGGGACTAACAACAATGAGCAGTTCTTC. Its protein is CASSPSGTNNNEQFF.

The J gene is TRBJ1-4, the V gene TRBV4-3, with 8 bases fitting TRBD1. J was trimmed by 3 bases and V by 4 bases; bases with no gene match: 7. CDR1 is LGHNA, CDR2 YSLEER, per germline. The CDR3 runs to 16 residues. In DNA form, the CDR3 reads TGCGCCAGCAGCCCGACTTACAGGGGGTCTAATGAAAAACTGTTTTTT. Its translation is CASSPTYRGSNEKLFF.